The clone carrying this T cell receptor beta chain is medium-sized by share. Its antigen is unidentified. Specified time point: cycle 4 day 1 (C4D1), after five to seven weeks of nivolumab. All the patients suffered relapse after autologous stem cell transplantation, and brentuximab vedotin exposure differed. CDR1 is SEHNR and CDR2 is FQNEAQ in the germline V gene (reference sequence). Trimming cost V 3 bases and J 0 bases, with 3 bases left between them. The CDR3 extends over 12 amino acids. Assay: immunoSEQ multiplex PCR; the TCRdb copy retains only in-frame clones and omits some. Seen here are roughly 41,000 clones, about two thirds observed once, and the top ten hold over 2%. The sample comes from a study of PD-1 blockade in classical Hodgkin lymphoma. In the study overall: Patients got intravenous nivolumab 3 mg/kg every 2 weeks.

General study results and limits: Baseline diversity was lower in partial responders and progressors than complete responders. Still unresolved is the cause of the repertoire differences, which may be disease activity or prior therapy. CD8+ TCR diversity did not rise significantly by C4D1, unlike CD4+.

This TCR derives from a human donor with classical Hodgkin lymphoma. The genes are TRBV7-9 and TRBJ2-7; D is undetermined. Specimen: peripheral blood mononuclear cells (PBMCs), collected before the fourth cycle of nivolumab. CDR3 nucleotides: TGTGCCAGCAGCTTGGGCTCCTACGAGCAGTACTTC. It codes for CASSLGSYEQYF. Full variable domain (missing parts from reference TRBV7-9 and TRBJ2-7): DTGVSQNPRHKITKRGQNVTFRCDPISEHNRLYWYRQTLGQGPEFLTYFQNEAQLEKSRLLSDRFSAERPKGSFSTLEIQRTEQGDSAMYLCASSLGSYEQYFGPGTRLTVT.